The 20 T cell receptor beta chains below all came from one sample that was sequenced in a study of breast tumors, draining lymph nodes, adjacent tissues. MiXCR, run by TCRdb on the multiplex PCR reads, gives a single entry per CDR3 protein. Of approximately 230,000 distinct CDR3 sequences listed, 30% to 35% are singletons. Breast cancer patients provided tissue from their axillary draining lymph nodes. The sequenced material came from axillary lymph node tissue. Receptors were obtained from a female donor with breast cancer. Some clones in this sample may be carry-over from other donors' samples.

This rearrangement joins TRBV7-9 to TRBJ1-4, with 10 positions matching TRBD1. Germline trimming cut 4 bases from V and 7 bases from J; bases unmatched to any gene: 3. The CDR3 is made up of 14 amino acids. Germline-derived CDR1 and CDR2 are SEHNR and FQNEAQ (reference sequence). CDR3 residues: CASSSGQGIEKLFF. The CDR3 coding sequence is TGTGCCAGCAGCTCGGGACAGGGGATTGAAAAACTGTTTTTT.

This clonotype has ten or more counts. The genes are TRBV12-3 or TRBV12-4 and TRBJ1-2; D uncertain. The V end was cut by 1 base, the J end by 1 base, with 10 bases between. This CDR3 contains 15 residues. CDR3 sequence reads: CASSLGGLDNYGYTF. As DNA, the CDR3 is TGTGCCAGCAGTTTAGGCGGGTTGGATAACTATGGCTACACCTTC.

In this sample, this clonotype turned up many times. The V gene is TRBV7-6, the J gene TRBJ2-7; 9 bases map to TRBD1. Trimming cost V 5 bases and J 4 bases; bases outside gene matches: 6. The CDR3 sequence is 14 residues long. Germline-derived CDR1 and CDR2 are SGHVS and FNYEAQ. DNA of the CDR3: TGTGCCAGCAGCCCGCGACAGGGGGAGTACGAGCAGTACTTC. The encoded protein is CASSPRQGEYEQYF.

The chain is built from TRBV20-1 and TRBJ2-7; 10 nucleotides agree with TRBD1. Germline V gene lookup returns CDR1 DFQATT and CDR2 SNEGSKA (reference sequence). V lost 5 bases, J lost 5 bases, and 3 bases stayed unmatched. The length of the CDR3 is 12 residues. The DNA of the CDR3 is TGCAGTGCTGGACAGGGGGTGGACGAGCAGTACTTC. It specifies CSAGQGVDEQYF.

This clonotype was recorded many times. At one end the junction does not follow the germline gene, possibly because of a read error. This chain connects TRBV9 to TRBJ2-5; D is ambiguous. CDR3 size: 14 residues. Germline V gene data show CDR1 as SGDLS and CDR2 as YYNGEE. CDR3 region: CASSVAINQETQSF. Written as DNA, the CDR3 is TGTGCCAGCAGCGTAGCGATTAACCAAGAGACCCAGTCCTTC.

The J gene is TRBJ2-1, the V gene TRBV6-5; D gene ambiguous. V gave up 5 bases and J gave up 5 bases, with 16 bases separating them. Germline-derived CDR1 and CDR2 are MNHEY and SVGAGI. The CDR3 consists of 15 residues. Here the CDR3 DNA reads TGTGCCAGCAGTCCACCCTCGGGCAGCAACAATGAGCAGTTCTTC. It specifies CASSPPSGSNNEQFF.

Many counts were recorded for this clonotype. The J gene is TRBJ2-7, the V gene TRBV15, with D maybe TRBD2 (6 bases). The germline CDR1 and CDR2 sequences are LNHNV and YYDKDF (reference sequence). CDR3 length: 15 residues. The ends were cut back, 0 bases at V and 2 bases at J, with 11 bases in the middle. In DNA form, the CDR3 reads TGTGCCACCAGCAGAGATCTACTAGCTCCCTACGAGCAGTACTTC. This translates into CATSRDLLAPYEQYF.

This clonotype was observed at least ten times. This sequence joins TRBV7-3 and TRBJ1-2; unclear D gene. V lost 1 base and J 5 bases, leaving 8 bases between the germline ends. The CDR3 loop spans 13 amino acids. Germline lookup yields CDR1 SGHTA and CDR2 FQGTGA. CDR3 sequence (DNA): TGTGCCAGCAGCTTAAAGCCGGGATATGGCTACACCTTC. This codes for CASSLKPGYGYTF.

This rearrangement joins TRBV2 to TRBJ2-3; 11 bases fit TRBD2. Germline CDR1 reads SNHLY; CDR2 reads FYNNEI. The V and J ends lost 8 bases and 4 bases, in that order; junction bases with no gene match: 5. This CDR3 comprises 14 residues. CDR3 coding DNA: TGTGCCAGCTCGGGACTAGCGGCACCAGATACGCAGTATTTT. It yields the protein CASSGLAAPDTQYF.

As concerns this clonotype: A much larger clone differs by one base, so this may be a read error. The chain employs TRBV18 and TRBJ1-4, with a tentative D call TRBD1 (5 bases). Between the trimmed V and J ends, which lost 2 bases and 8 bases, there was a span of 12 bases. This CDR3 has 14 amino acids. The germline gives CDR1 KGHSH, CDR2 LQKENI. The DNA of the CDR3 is TGTGCCAGCTCACCAGCCTGGCGGGACGAAAAACTGTTTTTT. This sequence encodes CASSPAWRDEKLFF. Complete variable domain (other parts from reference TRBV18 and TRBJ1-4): NAGVMQNPRHLVRRRGQEARLRCSPMKGHSHVYWYRQLPEEGLKFMVYLQKENIIDESGMPKERFSAEFPKEGPSILRIQQVVRGDSAAYFCASSPAWRDEKLFFGSGTQLSVL.

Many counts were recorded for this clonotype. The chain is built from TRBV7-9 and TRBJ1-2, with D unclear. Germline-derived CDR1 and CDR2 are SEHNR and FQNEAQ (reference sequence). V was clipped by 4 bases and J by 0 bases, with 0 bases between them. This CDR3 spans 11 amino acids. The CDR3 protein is CASSSNYGYTF. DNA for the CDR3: TGTGCCAGCAGCTCTAACTATGGCTACACCTTC.

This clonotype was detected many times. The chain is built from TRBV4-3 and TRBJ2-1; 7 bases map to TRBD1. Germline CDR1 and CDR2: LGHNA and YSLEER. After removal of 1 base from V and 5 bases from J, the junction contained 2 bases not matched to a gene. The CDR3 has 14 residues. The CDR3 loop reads CASSQGGTDNEQFF. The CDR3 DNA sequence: TGCGCCAGCAGCCAAGGGGGGACAGACAATGAGCAGTTCTTC.

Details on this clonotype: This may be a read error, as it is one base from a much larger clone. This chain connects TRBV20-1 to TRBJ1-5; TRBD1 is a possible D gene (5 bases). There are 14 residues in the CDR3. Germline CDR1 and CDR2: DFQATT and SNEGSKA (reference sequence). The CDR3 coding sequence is TGCAGTGCTAGAGACAGGGTCGGCAATCCGCCCCAGCATTTT. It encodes CSARDRVGNPPQHF.

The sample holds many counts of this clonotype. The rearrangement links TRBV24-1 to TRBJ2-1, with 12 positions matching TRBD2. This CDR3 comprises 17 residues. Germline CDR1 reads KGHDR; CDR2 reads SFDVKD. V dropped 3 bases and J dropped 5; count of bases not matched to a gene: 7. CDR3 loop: CATSDRRRLAGDNEQFF. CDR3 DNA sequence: TGTGCCACCAGTGATAGAAGAAGACTAGCGGGAGACAATGAGCAGTTCTTC.

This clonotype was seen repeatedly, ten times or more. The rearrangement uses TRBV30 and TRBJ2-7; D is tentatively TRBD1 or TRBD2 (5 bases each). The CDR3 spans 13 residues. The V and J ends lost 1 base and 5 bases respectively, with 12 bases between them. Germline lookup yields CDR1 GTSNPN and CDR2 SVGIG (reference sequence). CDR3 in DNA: TGTGCCTGGAGTGGAGGGTTAGGGGACGAGCAGTACTTC. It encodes CAWSGGLGDEQYF.

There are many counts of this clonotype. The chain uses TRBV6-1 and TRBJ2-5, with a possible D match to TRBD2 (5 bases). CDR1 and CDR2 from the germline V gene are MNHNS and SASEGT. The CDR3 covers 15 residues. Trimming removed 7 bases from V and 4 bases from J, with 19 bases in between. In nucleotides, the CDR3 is TGTGCCAGCAAAATTAGGCCTGCTCGGGGAGAGACCCAGTACTTC. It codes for CASKIRPARGETQYF.

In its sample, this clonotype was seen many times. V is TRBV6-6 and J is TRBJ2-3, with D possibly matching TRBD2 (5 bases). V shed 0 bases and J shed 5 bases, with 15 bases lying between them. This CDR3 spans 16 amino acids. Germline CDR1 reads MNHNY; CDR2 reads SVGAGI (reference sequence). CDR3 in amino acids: CASSYSPKPAGDTQYF. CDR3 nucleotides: TGTGCCAGCAGTTACTCACCGAAGCCCGCGGGAGATACGCAGTATTTT.

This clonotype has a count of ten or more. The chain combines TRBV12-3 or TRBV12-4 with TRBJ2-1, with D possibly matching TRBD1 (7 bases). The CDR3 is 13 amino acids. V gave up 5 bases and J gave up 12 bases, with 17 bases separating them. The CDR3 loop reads CASSPQGVGGQFF. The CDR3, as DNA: TGTGCCAGCAGTCCCCAGGGGGTCGGGGGGCAGTTCTTC.

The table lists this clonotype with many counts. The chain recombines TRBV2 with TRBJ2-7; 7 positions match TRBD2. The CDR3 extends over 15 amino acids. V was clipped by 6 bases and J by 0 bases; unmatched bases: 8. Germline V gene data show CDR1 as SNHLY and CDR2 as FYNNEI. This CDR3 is CASRDLAGNSYEQYF. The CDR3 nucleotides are TGTGCCAGCAGGGACTTAGCGGGCAACTCCTACGAGCAGTACTTC.

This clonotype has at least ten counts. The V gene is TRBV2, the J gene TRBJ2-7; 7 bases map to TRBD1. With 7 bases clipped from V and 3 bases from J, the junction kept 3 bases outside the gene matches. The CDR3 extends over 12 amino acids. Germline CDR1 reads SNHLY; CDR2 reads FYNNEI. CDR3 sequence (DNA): TGTGCCAGCACCGGGGACAGCTACGAGCAGTACTTC. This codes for CASTGDSYEQYF.